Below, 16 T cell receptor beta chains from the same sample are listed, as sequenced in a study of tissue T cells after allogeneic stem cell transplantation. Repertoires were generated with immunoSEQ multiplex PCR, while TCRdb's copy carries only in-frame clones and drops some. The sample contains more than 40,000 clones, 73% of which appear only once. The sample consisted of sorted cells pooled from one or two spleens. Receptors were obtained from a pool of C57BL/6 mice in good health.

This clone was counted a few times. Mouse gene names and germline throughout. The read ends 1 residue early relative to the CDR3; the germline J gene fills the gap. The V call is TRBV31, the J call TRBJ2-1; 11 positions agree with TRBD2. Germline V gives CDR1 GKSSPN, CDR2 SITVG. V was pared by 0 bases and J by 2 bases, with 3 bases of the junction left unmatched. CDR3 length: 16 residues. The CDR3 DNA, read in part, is TGTGCCTGGAGTCTAGACTGGGGGGGTGACTATGCTGAGCAGTTC. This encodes CAWSLDWGGDYAEQF. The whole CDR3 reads CAWSLDWGGDYAEQFF.

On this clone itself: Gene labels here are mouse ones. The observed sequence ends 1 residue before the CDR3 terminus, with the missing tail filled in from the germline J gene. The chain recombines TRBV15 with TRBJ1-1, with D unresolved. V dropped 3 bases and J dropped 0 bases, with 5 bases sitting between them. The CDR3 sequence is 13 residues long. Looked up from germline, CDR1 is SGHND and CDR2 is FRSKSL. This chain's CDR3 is CASSLTTNTEVFF. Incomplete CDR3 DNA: TGTGCCAGCAGTTTGACAACAAACACAGAAGTCTTC. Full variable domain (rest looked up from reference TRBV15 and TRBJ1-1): DAGVTQTPRHEVAEKGQTIILKCEPVSGHNDLFWYRQTKIQGLELLSYFRSKSLMEDGGAFKDRFKAEMLNSSFSTLKIQPTEPKDSAVYLCASSLTTNTEVFFGKGTRLTVV.

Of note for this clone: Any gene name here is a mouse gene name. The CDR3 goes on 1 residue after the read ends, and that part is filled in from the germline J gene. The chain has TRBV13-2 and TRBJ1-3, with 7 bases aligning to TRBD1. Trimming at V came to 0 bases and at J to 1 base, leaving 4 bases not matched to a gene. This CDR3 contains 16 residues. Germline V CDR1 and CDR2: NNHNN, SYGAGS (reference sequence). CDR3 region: CASGDANRGSGNTLYF. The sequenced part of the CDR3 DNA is TGTGCCAGCGGTGATGCCAACAGGGGATCTGGAAATACGCTCTAT.

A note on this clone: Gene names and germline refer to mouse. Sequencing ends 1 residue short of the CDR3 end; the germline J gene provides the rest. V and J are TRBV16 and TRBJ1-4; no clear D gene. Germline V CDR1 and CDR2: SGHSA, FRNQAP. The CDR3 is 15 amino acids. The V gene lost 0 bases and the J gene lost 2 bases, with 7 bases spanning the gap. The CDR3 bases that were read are TGTGCAAGCAGCTTAGAGGGGTTGTCCAACGAAAGATTATTT. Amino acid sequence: CASSLEGLSNERLF. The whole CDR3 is CASSLEGLSNERLFF.

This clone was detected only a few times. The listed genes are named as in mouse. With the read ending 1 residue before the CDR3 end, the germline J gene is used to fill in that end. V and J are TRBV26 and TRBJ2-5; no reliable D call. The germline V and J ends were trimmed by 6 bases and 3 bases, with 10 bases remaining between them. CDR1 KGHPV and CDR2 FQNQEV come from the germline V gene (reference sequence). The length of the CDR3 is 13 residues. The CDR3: CASSRREQDTQYF. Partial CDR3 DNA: TGTGCCAGCAGCCGCCGGGAGCAAGACACCCAGTAC. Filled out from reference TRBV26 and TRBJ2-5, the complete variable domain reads NSKVIQTPRYLVKGQGQKAKMRCIPEKGHPVVFWYQQNKNNEFKFLINFQNQEVLQQIDMTEKRFSAECPSNSPCSLEIQSSEAGDSALYLCASSRREQDTQYFGPGTRLLVL.

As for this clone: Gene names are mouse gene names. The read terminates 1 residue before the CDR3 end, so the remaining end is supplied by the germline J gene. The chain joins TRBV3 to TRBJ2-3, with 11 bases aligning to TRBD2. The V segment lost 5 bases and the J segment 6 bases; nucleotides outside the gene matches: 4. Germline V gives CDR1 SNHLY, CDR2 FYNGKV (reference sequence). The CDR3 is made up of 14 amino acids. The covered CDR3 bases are TGTGCCAGCAGCCAGTGGGACTGGGGGGAAACGCTGTAT. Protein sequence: CASSQWDWGETLY. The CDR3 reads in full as CASSQWDWGETLYF.

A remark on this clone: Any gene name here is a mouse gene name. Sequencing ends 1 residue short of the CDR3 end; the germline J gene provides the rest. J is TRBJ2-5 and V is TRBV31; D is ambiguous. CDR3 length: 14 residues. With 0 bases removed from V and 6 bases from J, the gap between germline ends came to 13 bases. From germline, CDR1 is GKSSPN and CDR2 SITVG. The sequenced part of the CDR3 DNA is TGTGCCTGGAGTCTAGACGGGTGGAGTGACACCCAGTAC. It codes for CAWSLDGWSDTQY. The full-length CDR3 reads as CAWSLDGWSDTQYF.

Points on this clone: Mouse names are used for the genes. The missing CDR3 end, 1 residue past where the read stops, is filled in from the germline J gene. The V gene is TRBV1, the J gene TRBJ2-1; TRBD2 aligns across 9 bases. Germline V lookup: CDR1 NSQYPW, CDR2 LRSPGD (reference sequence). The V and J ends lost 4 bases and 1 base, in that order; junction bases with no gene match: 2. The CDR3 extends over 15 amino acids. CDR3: CTCSETGGNYAEQFF. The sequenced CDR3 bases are TGCACCTGCAGTGAGACTGGGGGAAACTATGCTGAGCAGTTC. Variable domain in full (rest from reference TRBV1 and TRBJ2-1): VTLLEQNPRWRLVPRGQAVNLRCILKNSQYPWMSWYQQDLQKQLQWLFTLRSPGDKEVKSLPGADYLATRVTDTELRLQVANMSQGRTLYCTCSETGGNYAEQFFGPGTRLTVL.

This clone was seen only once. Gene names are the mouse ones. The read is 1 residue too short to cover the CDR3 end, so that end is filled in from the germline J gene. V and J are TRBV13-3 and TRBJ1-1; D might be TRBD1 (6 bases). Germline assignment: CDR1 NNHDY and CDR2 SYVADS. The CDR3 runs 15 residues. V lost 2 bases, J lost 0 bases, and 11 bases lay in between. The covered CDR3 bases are TGTGCCAGCAGTGAAGGCAGGGGAGCAAACACAGAAGTCTTC. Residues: CASSEGRGANTEVF. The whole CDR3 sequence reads CASSEGRGANTEVFF.

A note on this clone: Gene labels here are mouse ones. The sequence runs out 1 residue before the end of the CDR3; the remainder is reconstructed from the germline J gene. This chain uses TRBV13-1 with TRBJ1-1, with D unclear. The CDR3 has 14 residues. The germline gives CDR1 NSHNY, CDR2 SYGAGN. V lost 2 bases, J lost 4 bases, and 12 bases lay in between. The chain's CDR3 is CASSETQVRTEVFF. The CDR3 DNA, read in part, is TGTGCCAGCAGTGAAACCCAGGTCCGCACAGAAGTCTTC.

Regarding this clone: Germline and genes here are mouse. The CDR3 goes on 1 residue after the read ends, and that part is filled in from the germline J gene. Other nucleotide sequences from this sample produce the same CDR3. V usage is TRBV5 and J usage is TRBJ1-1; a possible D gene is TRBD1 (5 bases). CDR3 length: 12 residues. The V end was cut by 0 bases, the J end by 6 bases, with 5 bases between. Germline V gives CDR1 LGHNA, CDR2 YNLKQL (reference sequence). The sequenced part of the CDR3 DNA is TGTGCCAGCAGCCAAGAGGGGGCAGAAGTCTTC. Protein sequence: CASSQEGAEVF. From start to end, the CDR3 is CASSQEGAEVFF.

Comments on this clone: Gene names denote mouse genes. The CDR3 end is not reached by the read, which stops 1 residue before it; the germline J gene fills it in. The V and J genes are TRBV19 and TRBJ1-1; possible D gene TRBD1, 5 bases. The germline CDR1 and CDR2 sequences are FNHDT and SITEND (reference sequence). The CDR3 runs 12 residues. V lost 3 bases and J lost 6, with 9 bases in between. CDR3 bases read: TGTGCCAGCAGTACAGGGAGGGCAGAAGTCTTC. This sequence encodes CASSTGRAEVF. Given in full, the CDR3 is CASSTGRAEVFF. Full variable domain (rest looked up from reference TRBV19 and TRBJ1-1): GGIITQTPKFLIGQEGQKLTLKCQQNFNHDTMYWYRQDSGKGLRLIYYSITENDLQKGDLSEGYDASREKKSSFSLTVTSAQKNEMAVFLCASSTGRAEVFFGKGTRLTVV.

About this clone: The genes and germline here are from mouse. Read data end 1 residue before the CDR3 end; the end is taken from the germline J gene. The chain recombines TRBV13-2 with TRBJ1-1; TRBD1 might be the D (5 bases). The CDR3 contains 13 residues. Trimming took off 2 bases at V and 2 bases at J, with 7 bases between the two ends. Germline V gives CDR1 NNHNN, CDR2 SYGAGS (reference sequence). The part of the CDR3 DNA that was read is TGTGCCAGCGGTGACAGGGTCAACACAGAAGTCTTC. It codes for CASGDRVNTEVF. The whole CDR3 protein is CASGDRVNTEVFF.

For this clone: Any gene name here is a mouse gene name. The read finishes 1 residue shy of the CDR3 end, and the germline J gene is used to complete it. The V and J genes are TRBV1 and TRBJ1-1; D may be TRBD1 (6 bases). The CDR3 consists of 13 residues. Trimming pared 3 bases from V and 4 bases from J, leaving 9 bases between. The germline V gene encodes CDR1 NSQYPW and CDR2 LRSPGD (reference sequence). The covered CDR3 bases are TGCACCTGCAGTGCCTCACAGGGCACAGAAGTCTTC. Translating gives CTCSASQGTEVF. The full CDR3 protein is CTCSASQGTEVFF. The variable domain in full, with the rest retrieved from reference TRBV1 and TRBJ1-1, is VTLLEQNPRWRLVPRGQAVNLRCILKNSQYPWMSWYQQDLQKQLQWLFTLRSPGDKEVKSLPGADYLATRVTDTELRLQVANMSQGRTLYCTCSASQGTEVFFGKGTRLTVV.

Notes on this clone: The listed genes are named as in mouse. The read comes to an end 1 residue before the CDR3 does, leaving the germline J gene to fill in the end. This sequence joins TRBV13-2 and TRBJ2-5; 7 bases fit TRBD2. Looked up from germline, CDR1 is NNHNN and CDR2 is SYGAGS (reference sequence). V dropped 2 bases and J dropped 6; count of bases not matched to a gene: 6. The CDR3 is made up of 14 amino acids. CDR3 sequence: CASGDPGGTDTQYF. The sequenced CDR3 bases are TGTGCCAGCGGTGACCCTGGGGGAACGGACACCCAGTAC.

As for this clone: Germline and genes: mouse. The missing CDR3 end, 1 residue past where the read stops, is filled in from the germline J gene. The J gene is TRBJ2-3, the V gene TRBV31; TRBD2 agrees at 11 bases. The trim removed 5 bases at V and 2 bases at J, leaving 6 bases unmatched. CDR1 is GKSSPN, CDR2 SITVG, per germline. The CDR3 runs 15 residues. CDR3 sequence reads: CAWWDWGSVAETLYF. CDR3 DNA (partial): TGTGCCTGGTGGGACTGGGGGTCTGTTGCAGAAACGCTGTAT.